The 32 T cell receptor beta chains presented below share a single source sample, sequenced in a study of CD8+ T cells in alopecia areata. TCR sequencing used cDNA made by reverse transcription of extracted RNA. The method was immunoSEQ multiplex PCR; TCRdb's version includes in-frame clones alone and lacks a portion of them. The sample lists under 250,000 clones; approximately 67% were seen once. The treatment denotes: oral pan-JAK inhibitor, 5-10 mg twice daily. The starting material was CD4+ T cells sorted from blood, obtained at approximately week 44, from a patient treated with tofacitinib. All receptors come from a human donor with alopecia areata.

This clone has a single count. The chain joins TRBV29-1 to TRBJ1-3, with D possibly being TRBD1 (6 bases). The V end was cut by 7 bases, the J end by 4 bases, with 17 bases between. CDR3 length: 14 residues. CDR1 SQVTM and CDR2 ANQGSEA come from the germline V gene. CDR3 in DNA: TGCAGCGCCTCCCTCGGGGGCTTCGGAAACACCATATATTTT. Translating gives CSASLGGFGNTIYF.

The sample holds a few counts of this clone. The chain combines TRBV4-3 with TRBJ1-4; D not certain. Trimming took off 3 bases at V and 8 bases at J, with 10 bases between the two ends. The CDR3 totals 13 residues. CDR1 is LGHNA, CDR2 YSLEER, per germline. Written as DNA, the CDR3 is TGCGCCAGCAGCCACGGAAAGGCGGAAAAACTGTTTTTT. This translates into CASSHGKAEKLFF.

V and J are TRBV29-1 and TRBJ1-3; 10 bases match TRBD1. The CDR3 length is 14 residues. Trimming cost V 6 bases and J 3 bases; bases outside gene matches: 5. CDR1 and CDR2 from the germline V gene are SQVTM and ANQGSEA. CDR3 sequence reads: CSVSGTGVGNTIYF. The CDR3, as DNA: TGCAGCGTCTCCGGGACAGGGGTTGGAAACACCATATATTTT.

The chain has TRBV25-1 and TRBJ1-2; D is possibly TRBD1 (5 bases). V lost 5 bases, J lost 2 bases, and 15 bases lay in between. The CDR3 is 15 amino acids. Germline loops: CDR1 MGHDK, CDR2 SYGVNS. Written as DNA, the CDR3 is TGTGCCAGCAGTCCCCTTGGGGGAGGGAACTATGGCTACACCTTC. Protein sequence: CASSPLGGGNYGYTF.

This clone has a handful of counts. The rearrangement joins TRBV29-1 to TRBJ2-7, with unresolved D. Germline CDR1 and CDR2: SQVTM and ANQGSEA. The V and J ends lost 3 bases and 6 bases respectively, with 15 bases between them. The CDR3 covers 13 residues. The CDR3 DNA follows: TGCAGCGTTGAGGTCATTCTGGGCGGCGAGCAGTACTTC. It specifies CSVEVILGGEQYF.

The chain has TRBV6-5 and TRBJ1-2, with a weak D call TRBD1 (6 bases). This CDR3 contains 14 residues. The germline CDR1 and CDR2 sequences are MNHEY and SVGAGI. Deletions cut 8 bases from V and 5 bases from J, with 18 bases between. CDR3 amino acids: CASSIGGTNYGYTF. The CDR3 region has the DNA TGTGCCAGCTCCATCGGGGGGACAAATTATGGCTACACCTTC.

The genes are TRBV25-1 and TRBJ1-2; the D gene is possibly TRBD1 (5 bases). The CDR3 has 17 amino acids. Germline CDR1 is MGHDK and CDR2 is SYGVNS. The V gene lost 1 base and the J gene lost 3 bases, with 18 bases spanning the gap. The CDR3 coding sequence is TGTGCCAGCAGTGAATCGTTGTTGGGGGAGGGCTACTATGGCTACACCTTC. Protein: CASSESLLGEGYYGYTF.

This clone appeared a single time. The chain couples TRBV5-1 to TRBJ2-3, with no clear D. The length of the CDR3 is 12 residues. Germline V CDR1 and CDR2: SGHRS, YFSETQ. The ends were cut back, 2 bases at V and 2 bases at J, with 3 bases in the middle. The CDR3: CASSFPTDTQYF. The CDR3 nucleotides read TGCGCCAGCAGCTTTCCCACAGATACGCAGTATTTT.

In its sample, this clone was seen a few times. This chain links TRBV4-3 with TRBJ1-5; D ambiguous. Germline values: CDR1 LGHNA, CDR2 YSLEER. The CDR3 extends over 13 amino acids. Trimming took 1 base from V and 6 from J, leaving 7 bases between them. In DNA, the CDR3 is TGCGCCAGCAGCCAAGCAGGCGGTCAGCCCCAGCATTTT. It yields the protein CASSQAGGQPQHF.

This clone was detected only once. The chain joins TRBV5-1 to TRBJ2-1, with no clear D. V lost 0 bases to trimming and J lost 8 bases, with 15 bases between them. The CDR3 sequence is 15 residues long. CDR1 is SGHRS, CDR2 YFSETQ, per germline. The CDR3: CASSLASTLIYEQFF. CDR3 DNA sequence: TGCGCCAGCAGCTTGGCTAGTACCCTAATTTATGAGCAGTTCTTC.

V is TRBV27 and J is TRBJ2-7; TRBD2 agrees at 7 bases. The CDR3 sequence is 13 residues long. With 8 bases clipped from V and 7 bases from J, the junction kept 11 bases outside the gene matches. Per germline, CDR1 MNHEY and CDR2 SMNVEV (reference sequence). The CDR3 loop reads CASRPSGGWEQYF. In nucleotides, the CDR3 is TGTGCCAGCCGCCCTTCGGGGGGTTGGGAGCAGTACTTC.

J is TRBJ2-5 and V is TRBV14, with D perhaps matching TRBD2 (5 bases). The V and J ends lost 1 base and 5 bases respectively, with 20 bases between them. The CDR3 extends over 17 amino acids. Germline lookup yields CDR1 SGHDN and CDR2 FVKESK. CDR3 coding DNA: TGTGCCAGCAGCCAAGGAGGACGGATTCGGGGTTCGGAGACCCAGTACTTC. Translated, it gives CASSQGGRIRGSETQYF. The entire variable domain, with the rest obtained from reference TRBV14 and TRBJ2-5, is as follows: EAGVTQFPSHSVIEKGQTVTLRCDPISGHDNLYWYRRVMGKEIKFLLHFVKESKQDESGMPNNRFLAERTGGTYSTLKVQPAELEDSGVYFCASSQGGRIRGSETQYFGPGTRLLVL.

The V gene is TRBV5-4, the J gene TRBJ2-5, with 9 bases identical to TRBD1. The J segment lost 4 bases and the V segment lost 4 bases, leaving 11 bases of the junction unmatched. Per germline, CDR1 SGHNT and CDR2 YYREEE (reference sequence). This CDR3 region has 16 residues. CDR3 in DNA: TGTGCCAGCAGCCTGAAAACAGGGGGCGCCGGAGAGACCCAGTACTTC. It specifies CASSLKTGGAGETQYF. The full variable domain, rest sourced from reference TRBV5-4 and TRBJ2-5, is ETGVTQSPTHLIKTRGQQVTLRCSSQSGHNTVSWYQQALGQGPQFIFQYYREEENGRGNFPPRFSGLQFPNYSSELNVNALELDDSALYLCASSLKTGGAGETQYFGPGTRLLVL.

Remarks on this clone: Other DNA variants within this sample encode the same CDR3. This rearrangement joins TRBV29-1 to TRBJ1-2, with unresolved D. This CDR3 is 10 amino acids long. The germline V and J ends were trimmed by 3 bases and 6 bases, with 5 bases remaining between them. Germline V lookup: CDR1 SQVTM, CDR2 ANQGSEA. The CDR3 DNA is TGCAGCGTTGATTCGAATGGCTACACCTTC. Amino acid sequence: CSVDSNGYTF.

The chain carries TRBV30 and TRBJ2-1; D not certain. The CDR3 totals 11 residues. The V gene's germline CDR1 is GTSNPN and CDR2 SVGIG (reference sequence). DNA for the CDR3: TGTGTGGCCCGGATCTACAATGAGCAGTTCTTC. This translates into CVARIYNEQFF.

CDR3: CASSNYDYRVNEKLFF. The CDR3 region has the DNA TGTGCCAGCAGCAATTACGACTACAGGGTAAACGAAAAACTGTTTTTT. The chain employs TRBV7-2 and TRBJ1-4; maybe TRBD1 (6 bases). Germline V gene lookup returns CDR1 SGHTA and CDR2 FQGNSA. The CDR3 extends over 16 amino acids. V dropped 5 bases and J dropped 8 bases, with 21 bases sitting between them.

Turning to this clone: Other DNA sequences within the sample encode an identical CDR3. The rearrangement links TRBV9 to TRBJ1-2; D remains ambiguous. This CDR3 is built from 14 residues. V lost 0 bases, J lost 0 bases, and 6 bases lay in between. Germline V lookup: CDR1 SGDLS, CDR2 YYNGEE. In nucleotides, the CDR3 is TGTGCCAGCAGCGTAGGACCAGCTAACTATGGCTACACCTTC. This codes for CASSVGPANYGYTF. The full variable domain, with the rest looked up from reference TRBV9 and TRBJ1-2, is DSGVTQTPKHLITATGQRVTLRCSPRSGDLSVYWYQQSLDQGLQFLIQYYNGEERAKGNILERFSAQQFPDLHSELNLSSLELGDSALYFCASSVGPANYGYTFGSGTRLTVV.

In its sample, this clone was seen a few times. The chain couples TRBV23-1 to TRBJ2-7, with a weak D call TRBD1 (5 bases). TRBV23-1 is an ORF, with its function uncertain. V was pared by 0 bases and J by 3 bases, with 18 bases between. The CDR3 spans 17 residues. The CDR3: CASSQSDRAATDYEQYF. The DNA for the CDR3 is TGCGCCAGCAGTCAATCCGATAGGGCGGCGACAGACTACGAGCAGTACTTC.

This clone was counted only a few times. The CDR3 sequence: CASSRRTSGLYNEQFF. The CDR3 coding sequence is TGTGCCAGCAGTAGACGGACTAGCGGGCTCTACAATGAGCAGTTCTTC. This sequence joins TRBV2 and TRBJ2-1; 11 bases align to TRBD2. The J segment lost 3 bases and the V segment lost 5 bases, leaving 6 bases of the junction unmatched. There are 16 residues in the CDR3. CDR1 SNHLY and CDR2 FYNNEI come from the germline V gene.

This clone was picked up a small number of times. The CDR3 DNA sequence: TGTGCCACCAGCAGAGATAAACAGGGTGTCATCGAGCAGTACTTC. This sequence encodes CATSRDKQGVIEQYF. This chain joins TRBV15 and TRBJ2-7, with a tentative D call TRBD1 (6 bases). The CDR3 runs to 15 residues. Trimming removed 0 bases from V and 6 bases from J, with 15 bases in between. CDR1 LNHNV and CDR2 YYDKDF come from the germline V gene (reference sequence).

The chain uses TRBV7-9 and TRBJ2-3; D unclear. The CDR3 is made up of 13 amino acids. Looked up from germline, CDR1 is SEHNR and CDR2 is FQNEAQ (reference sequence). Trimming took off 5 bases at V and 2 bases at J, with 8 bases between the two ends. The CDR3 protein is CASSLPPTDTQYF. The CDR3 DNA follows: TGTGCCAGCAGCCTCCCCCCCACAGATACGCAGTATTTT.

Only a few counts were recorded for this clone. J is TRBJ2-3 and V is TRBV4-3; no firm D call. The V end was cut by 0 bases, the J end by 11 bases, with 12 bases between. Germline V gene data show CDR1 as LGHNA and CDR2 as YSLEER. This CDR3 has 13 amino acids. The CDR3 nucleotides read TGCGCCAGCAGCCAAGAGCAGACATTGGGGCAGTATTTT. Protein sequence: CASSQEQTLGQYF.

This clone was seen more than once but under ten times. The chain links TRBV10-3 to TRBJ2-3, with D uncertain. The CDR3 totals 12 residues. Germline-derived CDR1 and CDR2 are ENHRY and SYGVKD. Between the trimmed V and J ends, which lost 0 bases and 4 bases, there was a span of 2 bases. CDR3: CAISESSDTQYF. CDR3 DNA: TGTGCCATCAGTGAGTCTTCAGATACGCAGTATTTT.

This clone was seen once. The chain joins TRBV25-1 to TRBJ1-1; D is undetermined. Trimming removed 1 base at V and 4 bases at J, with 7 bases between. CDR1 and CDR2 (germline): MGHDK, SYGVNS. This CDR3 region has 13 residues. The CDR3 sequence is CASSEWQATEAFF. CDR3 nucleotides: TGTGCCAGCAGTGAATGGCAGGCCACTGAAGCTTTCTTT.

The rearrangement links TRBV10-3 to TRBJ1-2; D uncertain. The CDR3 contains 14 residues. Trimming left V 3 bases short and J 2 bases short, with 10 bases between. The germline CDR1 and CDR2 sequences are ENHRY and SYGVKD. The CDR3 spells CAISDSKINYGYTF. The CDR3 DNA is TGTGCCATCAGTGACTCTAAAATAAACTATGGCTACACCTTC.

The V and J genes are TRBV9 and TRBJ1-5, with a weak D call TRBD1 (5 bases). This CDR3 is 16 amino acids long. The V gene's germline CDR1 is SGDLS and CDR2 YYNGEE. V lost 2 bases, J lost 0 bases, and 12 bases lay in between. The CDR3 DNA follows: TGTGCCAGCAGCGTCAGGCAGGGCTATAGCAATCAGCCCCAGCATTTT. Translated, it gives CASSVRQGYSNQPQHF.

The chain couples TRBV20-1 to TRBJ2-5; D is unresolved. Germline CDR1 DFQATT, CDR2 SNEGSKA (reference sequence). The CDR3 contains 11 residues. Trimming shortened V by 4 bases and J by 4 bases, and 7 bases separated the two germline ends. The CDR3 is CSAIRAETQYF. CDR3 sequence (DNA): TGCAGTGCTATTCGGGCAGAGACCCAGTACTTC.

J is TRBJ1-2 and V is TRBV7-9; D is unresolved. V dropped 5 bases and J dropped 7 bases, with 17 bases sitting between them. The CDR3 extends over 14 amino acids. Germline lookup yields CDR1 SEHNR and CDR2 FQNEAQ (reference sequence). Written as DNA, the CDR3 is TGTGCCAGCAGCCCAACGTTGGACGGTCCTGGCTACACCTTC. Residues: CASSPTLDGPGYTF.

The V gene is TRBV19, the J gene TRBJ1-2; D is undetermined. The CDR3 is 11 residues long. V lost 5 bases, J lost 7 bases, and 8 bases lay in between. Germline values: CDR1 LNHDA, CDR2 SQIVND (reference sequence). The CDR3 DNA sequence: TGTGCCAGTAGTCAAAGAATTGGCTACACCTTC. Protein sequence: CASSQRIGYTF.

This clone has only a few counts. The chain links TRBV29-1 to TRBJ2-7, with TRBD2 matching 12 bases. V was clipped by 5 bases and J by 5 bases; unmatched bases: 4. Per germline, CDR1 SQVTM and CDR2 ANQGSEA. CDR3 length: 13 amino acids. The CDR3 is CSVSLAGGNEQYF. In DNA form, the CDR3 reads TGCAGCGTTAGTCTAGCGGGGGGGAACGAGCAGTACTTC.

V and J are TRBV18 and TRBJ2-5; D is ambiguous. The length of the CDR3 is 13 residues. Germline V gene lookup returns CDR1 KGHSH and CDR2 LQKENI. The germline V and J ends were trimmed by 0 bases and 4 bases, with 6 bases remaining between them. The CDR3 bases are TGTGCCAGCTCACCACCTTTACTAGAGACCCAGTACTTC. Translating gives CASSPPLLETQYF. Drawing the rest from reference TRBV18 and TRBJ2-5, the complete variable domain is NAGVMQNPRHLVRRRGQEARLRCSPMKGHSHVYWYRQLPEEGLKFMVYLQKENIIDESGMPKERFSAEFPKEGPSILRIQQVVRGDSAAYFCASSPPLLETQYFGPGTRLLVL.

The chain employs TRBV30 and TRBJ1-2, with a possible D match to TRBD1 (6 bases). The V gene's germline CDR1 is GTSNPN and CDR2 SVGIG (reference sequence). V lost 8 bases and J 9 bases, leaving 16 bases between the germline ends. The CDR3 extends over 11 amino acids. The CDR3 region is CAGGTGSRYTF. The DNA of the CDR3 is TGTGCCGGGGGCACAGGGTCTCGCTACACCTTC. The full variable domain, rest sourced from reference TRBV30 and TRBJ1-2, is SQTIHQWPATLVQPVGSPLSLECTVEGTSNPNLYWYRQAAGRGLQLLFYSVGIGQISSEVPQNLSASRPQDRQFILSSKKLLLSDSGFYLCAGGTGSRYTFGSGTRLTVV.